This T cell receptor beta chain was retrieved from a study of CD8 T cells in Susac syndrome. The junction had 5 bases not matched to a gene; V was cut back by 4 bases and J by 2 bases. Germline V gene sequence: CDR1 SGHNT, CDR2 YYREEE (reference sequence). The CDR3 spans 14 residues. RNA in amounts of about 0.45 to 1 ug was reverse transcribed with random hexamers. TCR beta CDR3 was amplified by immunoSEQ covering 54 Vbeta and 13 Jbeta. A single record per CDR3 protein comes from TCRdb applying MiXCR to the immunoSEQ multiplex PCR reads. The sample records 120,000 to 150,000 distinct CDR3 sequences, approximately 93% being singletons. TCR beta sequences were obtained from blood CD8+ and CD4+ T cells.

The specimen sequenced was CD4+ T cells from PBMCs. This clonotype was obtained from a human donor in good health. V gene TRBV5-4 combines with J gene TRBJ2-5; 7 nucleotides match TRBD1. In DNA form, the CDR3 reads TGTGCCAGCAGCGCCAGGACAGGACAAGAGACCCAGTACTTC. Amino acid sequence: CASSARTGQETQYF. The entire variable domain, with the rest obtained from reference TRBV5-4 and TRBJ2-5, is as follows: ETGVTQSPTHLIKTRGQQVTLRCSSQSGHNTVSWYQQALGQGPQFIFQYYREEENGRGNFPPRFSGLQFPNYSSELNVNALELDDSALYLCASSARTGQETQYFGPGTRLLVL.